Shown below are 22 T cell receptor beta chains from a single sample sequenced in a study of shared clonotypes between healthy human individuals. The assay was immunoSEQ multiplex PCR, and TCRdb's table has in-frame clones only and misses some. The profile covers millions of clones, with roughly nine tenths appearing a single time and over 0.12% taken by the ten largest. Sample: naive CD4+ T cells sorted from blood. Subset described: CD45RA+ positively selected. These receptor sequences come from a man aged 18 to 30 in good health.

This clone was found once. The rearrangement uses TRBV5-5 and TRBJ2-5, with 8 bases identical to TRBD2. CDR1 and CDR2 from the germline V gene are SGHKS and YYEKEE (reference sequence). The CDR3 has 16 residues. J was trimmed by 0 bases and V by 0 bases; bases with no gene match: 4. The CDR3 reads CASSLGAGAYQETQYF. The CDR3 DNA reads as TGTGCCAGCAGCTTGGGAGCGGGAGCCTACCAAGAGACCCAGTACTTC. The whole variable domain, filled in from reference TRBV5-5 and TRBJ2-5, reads DAGVTQSPTHLIKTRGQQVTLRCSPISGHKSVSWYQQVLGQGPQFIFQYYEKEERGRGNFPDRFSARQFPNYSSELNVNALLLGDSALYLCASSLGAGAYQETQYFGPGTRLLVL.

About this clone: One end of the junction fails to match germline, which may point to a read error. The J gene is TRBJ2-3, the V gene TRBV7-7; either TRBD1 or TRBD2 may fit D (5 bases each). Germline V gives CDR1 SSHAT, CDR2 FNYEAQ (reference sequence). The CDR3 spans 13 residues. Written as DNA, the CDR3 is TGTGCTAGCAGCCGAGGGGCCACAGATACGCAGTATTTT. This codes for CASSRGATDTQYF. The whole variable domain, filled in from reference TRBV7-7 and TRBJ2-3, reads GAGVSQSPRYKVTKRGQDVTLRCDPISSHATLYWYQQALGQGPEFLTYFNYEAQPDKSGLPSDRFSAERPEGSISTLTIQRTEQRDSAMYRCASSRGATDTQYFGPGTRLTVL.

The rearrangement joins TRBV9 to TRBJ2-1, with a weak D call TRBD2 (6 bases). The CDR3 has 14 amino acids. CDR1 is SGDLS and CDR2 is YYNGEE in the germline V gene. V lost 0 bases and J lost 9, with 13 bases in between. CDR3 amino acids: CASSVDGRLVEQFF. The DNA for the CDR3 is TGTGCCAGCAGCGTAGACGGAAGACTAGTTGAGCAGTTCTTC.

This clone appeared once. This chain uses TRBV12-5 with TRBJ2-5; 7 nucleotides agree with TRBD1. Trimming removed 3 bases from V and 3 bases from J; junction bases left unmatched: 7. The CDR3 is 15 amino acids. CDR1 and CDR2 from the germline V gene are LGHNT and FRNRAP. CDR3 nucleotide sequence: TGTGCTAGTGGTTTTGGGTTTACAGGGGAAGAGACCCAGTACTTC. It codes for CASGFGFTGEETQYF.

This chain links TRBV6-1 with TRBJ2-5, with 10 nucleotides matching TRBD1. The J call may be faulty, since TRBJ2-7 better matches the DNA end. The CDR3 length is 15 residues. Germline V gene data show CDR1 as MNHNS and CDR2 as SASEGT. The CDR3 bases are TGTGCCAGCAGGGCCGGGACAGGGGCCCTCTACGAGCAGTACTTC. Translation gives CASRAGTGALYEQYF.

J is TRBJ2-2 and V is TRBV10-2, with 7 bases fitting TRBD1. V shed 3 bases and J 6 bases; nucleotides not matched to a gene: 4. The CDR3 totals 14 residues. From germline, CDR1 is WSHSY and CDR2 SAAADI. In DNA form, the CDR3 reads TGCGCCAGCAGTGAAACAGGGGTCGCCGGGGAGCTGTTTTTT. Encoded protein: CASSETGVAGELFF.

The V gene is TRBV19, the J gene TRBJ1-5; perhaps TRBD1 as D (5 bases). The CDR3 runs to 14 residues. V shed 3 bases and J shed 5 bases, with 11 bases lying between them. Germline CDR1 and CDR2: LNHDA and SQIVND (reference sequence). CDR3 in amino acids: CASSMGLNYQPQHF. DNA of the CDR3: TGTGCCAGTAGTATGGGACTTAATTATCAGCCCCAGCATTTT.

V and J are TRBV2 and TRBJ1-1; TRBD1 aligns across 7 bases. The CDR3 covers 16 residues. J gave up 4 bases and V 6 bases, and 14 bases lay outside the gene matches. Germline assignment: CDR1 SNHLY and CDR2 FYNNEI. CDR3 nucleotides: TGTGCCAGCAGAGCGTTAAGGAGTCCAGGGGGCACTGAAGCTTTCTTT. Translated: CASRALRSPGGTEAFF.

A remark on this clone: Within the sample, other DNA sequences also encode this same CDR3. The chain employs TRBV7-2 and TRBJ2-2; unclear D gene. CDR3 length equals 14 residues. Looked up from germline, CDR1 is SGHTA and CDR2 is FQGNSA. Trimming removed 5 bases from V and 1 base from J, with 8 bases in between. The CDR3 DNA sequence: TGTGCCAGCAGCCGAGAGCGGAACACCGGGGAGCTGTTTTTT. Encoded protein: CASSRERNTGELFF.

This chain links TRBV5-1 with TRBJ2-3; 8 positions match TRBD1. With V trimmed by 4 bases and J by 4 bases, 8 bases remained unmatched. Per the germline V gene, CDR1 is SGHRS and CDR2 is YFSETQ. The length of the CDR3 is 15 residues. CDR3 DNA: TGCGCCAGCAGCGTGACAGGGGTCACGTCAGATACGCAGTATTTT. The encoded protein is CASSVTGVTSDTQYF.

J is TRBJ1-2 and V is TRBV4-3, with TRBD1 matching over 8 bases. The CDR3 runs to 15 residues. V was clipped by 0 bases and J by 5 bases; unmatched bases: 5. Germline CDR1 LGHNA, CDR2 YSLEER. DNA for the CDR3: TGCGCCAGCAGCCAAGACCGACAGGGGTTGTATGGCTACACCTTC. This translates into CASSQDRQGLYGYTF.

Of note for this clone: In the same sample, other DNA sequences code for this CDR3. CDR3 in amino acids: CASSIEPNTGELFF. CDR3 in DNA: TGTGCCAGTAGTATAGAGCCGAACACCGGGGAGCTGTTTTTT. The chain carries TRBV19 and TRBJ2-2, with unresolved D. V was pared by 0 bases and J by 0 bases, with 2 bases between. Germline V gives CDR1 LNHDA, CDR2 SQIVND (reference sequence). This CDR3 contains 14 residues.

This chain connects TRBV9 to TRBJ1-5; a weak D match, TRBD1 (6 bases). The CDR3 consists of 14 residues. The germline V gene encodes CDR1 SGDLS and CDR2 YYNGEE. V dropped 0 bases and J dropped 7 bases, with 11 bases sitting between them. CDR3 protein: CASSVGSGGQPQHF. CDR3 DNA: TGTGCCAGCAGCGTAGGTTCGGGGGGCCAGCCCCAGCATTTT. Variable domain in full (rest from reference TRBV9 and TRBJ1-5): DSGVTQTPKHLITATGQRVTLRCSPRSGDLSVYWYQQSLDQGLQFLIQYYNGEERAKGNILERFSAQQFPDLHSELNLSSLELGDSALYFCASSVGSGGQPQHFGDGTRLSIL.

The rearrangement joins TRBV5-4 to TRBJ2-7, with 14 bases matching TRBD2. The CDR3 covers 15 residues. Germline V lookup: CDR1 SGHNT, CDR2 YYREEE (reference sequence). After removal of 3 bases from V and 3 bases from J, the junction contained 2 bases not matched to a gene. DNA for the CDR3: TGTGCCAGCAGCTGGGGGACTAGCGGGAGCTACGAGCAGTACTTC. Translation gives CASSWGTSGSYEQYF.

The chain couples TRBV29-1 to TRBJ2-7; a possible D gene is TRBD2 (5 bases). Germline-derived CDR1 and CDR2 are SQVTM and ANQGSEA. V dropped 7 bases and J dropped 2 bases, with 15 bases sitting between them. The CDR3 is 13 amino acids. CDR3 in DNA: TGCAGCGCAACCCAGGAGCGGACCTACGAGCAGTACTTC. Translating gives CSATQERTYEQYF.

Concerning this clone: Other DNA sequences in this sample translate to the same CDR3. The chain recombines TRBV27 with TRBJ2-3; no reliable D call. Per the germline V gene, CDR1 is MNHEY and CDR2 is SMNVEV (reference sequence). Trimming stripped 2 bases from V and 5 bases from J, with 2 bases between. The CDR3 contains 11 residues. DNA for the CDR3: TGTGCCAGCAGTTTACGAGATACGCAGTATTTT. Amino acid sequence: CASSLRDTQYF.

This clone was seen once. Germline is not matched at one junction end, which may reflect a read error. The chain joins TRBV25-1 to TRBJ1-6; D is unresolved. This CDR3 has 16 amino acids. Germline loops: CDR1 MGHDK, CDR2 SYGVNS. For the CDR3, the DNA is TGTGCCAGCAGTGAAGCCTCGGACCCCTATAATTCACCCCCCCACTTT. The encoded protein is CASSEASDPYNSPPHF.

The CDR3 nucleotides are TGTGCCAGCAGCTCGACAGGGAAGGGAGATACGCAGTATTTT. Amino acids: CASSSTGKGDTQYF. This chain links TRBV7-9 with TRBJ2-3; TRBD1 matches at 7 bases. The ends lost 4 bases at V and 5 bases at J; junction bases unmatched: 6. Germline-derived CDR1 and CDR2 are SEHNR and FQNEAQ (reference sequence). This CDR3 has 14 amino acids.

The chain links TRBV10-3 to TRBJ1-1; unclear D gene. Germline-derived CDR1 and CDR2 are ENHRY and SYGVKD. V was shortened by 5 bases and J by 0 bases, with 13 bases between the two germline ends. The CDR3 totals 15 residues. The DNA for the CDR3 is TGTGCCATCAGTACTGACGGAGCCATGAACACTGAAGCTTTCTTT. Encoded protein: CAISTDGAMNTEAFF.

The CDR3 protein is CASSWDFNYEQYF. CDR3 coding DNA: TGTGCCAGCAGCTGGGACTTTAACTACGAGCAGTACTTC. This rearrangement joins TRBV7-2 to TRBJ2-7; D perhaps matches TRBD2 (6 bases). This CDR3 is 13 amino acids long. Trimming took 4 bases from V and 3 from J, leaving 10 bases between them. Germline V gene data show CDR1 as SGHTA and CDR2 as FQGNSA. Full variable domain (remainder filled in from reference TRBV7-2 and TRBJ2-7): GAGVSQSPSNKVTEKGKDVELRCDPISGHTALYWYRQSLGQGLEFLIYFQGNSAPDKSGLPSDRFSAERTGGSVSTLTIQRTQQEDSAVYLCASSWDFNYEQYFGPGTRLTVT.

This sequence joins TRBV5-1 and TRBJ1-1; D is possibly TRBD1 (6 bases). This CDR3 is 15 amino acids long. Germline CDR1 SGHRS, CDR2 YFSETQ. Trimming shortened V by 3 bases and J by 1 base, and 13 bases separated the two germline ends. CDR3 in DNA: TGCGCCAGCAGCTACGATCCGGGGGCGAACACTGAAGCTTTCTTT. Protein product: CASSYDPGANTEAFF.

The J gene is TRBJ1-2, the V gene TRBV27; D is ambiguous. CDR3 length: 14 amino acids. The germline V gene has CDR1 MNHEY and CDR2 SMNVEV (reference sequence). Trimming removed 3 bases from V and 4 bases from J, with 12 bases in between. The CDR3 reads CASSFVSGSYGYTF. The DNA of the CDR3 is TGTGCCAGCAGTTTCGTCTCGGGTAGCTATGGCTACACCTTC.